This T cell receptor beta chain was retrieved from a study of blood T cell repertoires in COVID-19 (dated by TCRdb to 2020 to 2022). For the study in its entirety: Samples covering the acute and convalescent phases of COVID-19 were provided by collaborators in the United States, Italy and Spain. The material from the prospective study consisted of cDNA or gDNA derived from T cells, B-cell-depleted T cells, or PBMCs. Deeply sampled blood TCRbeta repertoires from subjects exposed to, actively infected with, or recovered from COVID-19 were included in the dataset. A freely available public database, intended as a resource for researchers studying the immune response to SARS-CoV-2, is where the repertoires were released. The samples were drawn from two sources: the first 160 participants of the ongoing ImmuneRACE study, and about 1,300 subjects contributed by 6 global collaborators. Nearly every sample came with metadata listing a de-identified subject ID, COVID-19 status, age in years and sex. HLA class I and class II types, where available, came from metadata supplied by the sample provider rather than from assay-based typing. Study-wide conclusions, independent of this receptor: Clinical and demographic metadata were provided uncurated, with the amount varying by source and participant.

Collaborating institutions collected whole blood in K2EDTA tubes following their own protocols. For TCRbeta analysis, collaborators shipped samples as frozen whole blood, isolated PBMCs, or DNA extracted from either of those sample types. CDR1 and CDR2 were assigned from the germline V gene as SGHRS and YFSETQ. The CDR3 spans 14 residues, from the cysteine through the phenylalanine. Just CDR3 DNA is preserved here, 42 bases in frame from base 1. Between the V and J ends, shortened by 4 bases and 4 bases respectively, the junction contains 14 bases. TCRbeta CDR3 regions were amplified from genomic DNA by means of the immunoSEQ Assay, a bias-controlled multiplex PCR. In the authors' own workflow: The number of nucleated cells in each sample was estimated by amplification of reference gene primers within the assay. To quantify the absolute abundance of each unique TCRbeta CDR3 rearrangement, sequence reads were collapsed and filtered. For each sample, productive Simpson clonality was calculated as the square root of Simpson's diversity index over productive rearrangements. TCRdb stores this immuneACCESS table with in-frame sequences only. Part of the clones is absent; in the studies checked, under half of the shortfall reflects unresolved V genes, and no reason is known for the rest. For V, J and clone size, that table is used; D and trimming come from the DNA. The sample table lists 250,000 to 350,000 clones, roughly 88% of them with a count of one. Around 4% of the sample belongs to the ten largest clones.

With regard to this clone: No cognate antigen has been identified for it. Within one base of it there is no much larger clone, and no base qualities were kept.

This sequence originates from a woman aged 50 to 60 with active or convalescent COVID-19. The sequence is built from TRBV5-1 and TRBJ1-2, with a tentative D gene TRBD1 over 6 matching bases. Sample: peripheral blood. CDR3 loop: CASSRGQGIYGYTF. The base sequence is TGCGCCAGCAGCCGAGGGCAGGGGATCTATGGCTACACCTTC.